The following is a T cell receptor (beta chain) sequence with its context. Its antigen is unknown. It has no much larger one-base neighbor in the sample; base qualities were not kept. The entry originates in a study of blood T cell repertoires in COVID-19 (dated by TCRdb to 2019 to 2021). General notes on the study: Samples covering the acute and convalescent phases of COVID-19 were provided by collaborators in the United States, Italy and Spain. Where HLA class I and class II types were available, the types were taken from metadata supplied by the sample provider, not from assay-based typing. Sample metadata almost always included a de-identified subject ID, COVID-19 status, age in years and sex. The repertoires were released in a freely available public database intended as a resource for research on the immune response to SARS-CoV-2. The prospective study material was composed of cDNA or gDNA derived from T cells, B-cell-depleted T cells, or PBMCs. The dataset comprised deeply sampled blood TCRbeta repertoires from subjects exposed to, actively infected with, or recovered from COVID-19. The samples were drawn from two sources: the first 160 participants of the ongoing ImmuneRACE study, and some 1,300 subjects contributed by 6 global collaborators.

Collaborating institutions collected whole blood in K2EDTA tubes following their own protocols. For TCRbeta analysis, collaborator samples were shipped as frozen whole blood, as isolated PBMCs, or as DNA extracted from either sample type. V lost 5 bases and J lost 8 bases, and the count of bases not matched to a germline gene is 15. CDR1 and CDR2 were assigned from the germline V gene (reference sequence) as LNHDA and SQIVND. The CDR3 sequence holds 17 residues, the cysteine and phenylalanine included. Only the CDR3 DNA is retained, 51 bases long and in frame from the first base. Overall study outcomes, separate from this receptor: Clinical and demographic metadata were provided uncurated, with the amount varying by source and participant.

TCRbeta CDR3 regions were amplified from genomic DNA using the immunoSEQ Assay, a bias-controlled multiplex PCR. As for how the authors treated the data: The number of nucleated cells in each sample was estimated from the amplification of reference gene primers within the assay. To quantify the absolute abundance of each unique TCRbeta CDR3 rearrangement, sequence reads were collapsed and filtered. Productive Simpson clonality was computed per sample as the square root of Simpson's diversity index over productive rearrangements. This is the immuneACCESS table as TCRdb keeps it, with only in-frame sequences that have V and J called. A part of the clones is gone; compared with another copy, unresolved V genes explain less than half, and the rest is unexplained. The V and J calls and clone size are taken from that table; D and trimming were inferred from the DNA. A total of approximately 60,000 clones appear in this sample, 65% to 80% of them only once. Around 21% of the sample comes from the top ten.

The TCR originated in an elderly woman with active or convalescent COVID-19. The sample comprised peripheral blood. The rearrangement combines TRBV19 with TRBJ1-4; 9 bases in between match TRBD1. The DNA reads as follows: TGTGCCAGTAGTTTTGGCAGGTTTCGGACAGGGGACGAAAAACTGTTTTTT. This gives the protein CASSFGRFRTGDEKLFF.